The clone carrying this T cell receptor (beta chain) was seen a single time. CDR1 is MGHDK, CDR2 SYGVNS, per germline. The CDR3 contains 14 residues. V was trimmed by 3 bases and J by 8 bases, leaving 13 bases between them. The table came from immunoSEQ multiplex PCR; TCRdb's copy has only in-frame clones and leaves some out. Here the sample spans more than 150,000 clones, around 81% being singletons. Seattle participants joined during active infection and were tracked over time. This entry comes from a study of blood T cell repertoires in COVID-19. Sequencing was carried out using peripheral blood. This clonotype originated in a woman aged 80 or older with COVID-19, enrolled during active disease. The chain is built from TRBV25-1 and TRBJ1-4; a weak D match, TRBD1 (6 bases). This CDR3 reads CASSEVGGDEKLFF. The CDR3 nucleotides are TGTGCCAGCAGTGAGGTAGGGGGTGACGAAAAACTGTTTTTT.